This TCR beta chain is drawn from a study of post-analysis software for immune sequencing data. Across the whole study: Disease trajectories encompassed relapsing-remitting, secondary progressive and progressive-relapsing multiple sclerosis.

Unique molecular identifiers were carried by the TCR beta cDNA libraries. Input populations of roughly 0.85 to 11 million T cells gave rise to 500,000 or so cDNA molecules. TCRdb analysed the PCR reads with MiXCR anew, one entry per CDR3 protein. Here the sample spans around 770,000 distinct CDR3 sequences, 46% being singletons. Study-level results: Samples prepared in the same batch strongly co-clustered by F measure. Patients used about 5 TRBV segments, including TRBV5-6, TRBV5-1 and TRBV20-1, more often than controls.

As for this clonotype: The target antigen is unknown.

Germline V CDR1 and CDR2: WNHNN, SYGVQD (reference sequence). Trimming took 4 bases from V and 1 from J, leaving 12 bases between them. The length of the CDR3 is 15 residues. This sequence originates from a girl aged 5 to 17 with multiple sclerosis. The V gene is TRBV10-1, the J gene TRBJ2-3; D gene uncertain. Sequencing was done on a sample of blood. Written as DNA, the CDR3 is TGCGCCAGCAGTGGTGGCCCCCTGGGCACAGATACGCAGTATTTT. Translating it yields CASSGGPLGTDTQYF.